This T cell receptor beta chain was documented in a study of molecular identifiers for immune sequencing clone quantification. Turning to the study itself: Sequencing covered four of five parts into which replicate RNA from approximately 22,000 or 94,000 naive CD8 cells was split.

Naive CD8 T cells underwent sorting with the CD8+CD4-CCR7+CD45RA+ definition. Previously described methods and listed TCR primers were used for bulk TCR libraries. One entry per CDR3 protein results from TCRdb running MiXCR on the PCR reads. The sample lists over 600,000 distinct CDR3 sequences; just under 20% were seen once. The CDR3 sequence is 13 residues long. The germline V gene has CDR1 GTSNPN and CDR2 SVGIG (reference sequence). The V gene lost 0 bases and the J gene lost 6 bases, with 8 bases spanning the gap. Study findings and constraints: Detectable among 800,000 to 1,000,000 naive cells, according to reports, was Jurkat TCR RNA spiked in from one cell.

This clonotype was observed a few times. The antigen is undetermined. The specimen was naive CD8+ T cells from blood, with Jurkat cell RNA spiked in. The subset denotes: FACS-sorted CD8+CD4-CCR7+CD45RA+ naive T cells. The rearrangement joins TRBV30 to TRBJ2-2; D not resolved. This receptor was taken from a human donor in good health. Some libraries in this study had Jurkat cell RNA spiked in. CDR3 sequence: CAWSVPVSGELFF. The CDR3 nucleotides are TGTGCCTGGAGTGTACCGGTTTCCGGGGAGCTGTTTTTT.